The present entry profiles one TCR beta chain with its context. Sequenced by immunoSEQ multiplex PCR; TCRdb stores in-frame clones only, minus some. This table holds tens of thousands of clones, just over 90% found once. The data are from a study of T cell changes during pregnancy in multiple sclerosis. The V and J ends lost 2 bases and 6 bases, in that order; junction bases with no gene match: 7. Germline V lookup: CDR1 SGHVS, CDR2 FQNEAQ. The CDR3 contains 15 residues. Material: CD4+ T cells from peripheral blood mononuclear cells, obtained in the third trimester of pregnancy. This TCR was sampled from a female donor with multiple sclerosis, enrolled in a pregnancy study. The genes are TRBV7-8 and TRBJ1-5; TRBD1 matches 7 bases. CDR3 sequence: CASSLLTGMAQPQHF. The CDR3 coding sequence is TGTGCCAGCAGCTTACTGACAGGGATGGCTCAGCCCCAGCATTTT. The whole variable domain, filled in from reference TRBV7-8 and TRBJ1-5, reads GAGVSQSPRYKVAKRGQDVALRCDPISGHVSLFWYQQALGQGPEFLTYFQNEAQLDKSGLPSDRFFAERPEGSVSTLKIQRTQQEDSAVYLCASSLLTGMAQPQHFGDGTRLSIL.